Following are 28 T cell receptor beta chains from one sample sequenced in a study of CD8+CD57+ T cells in acquired aplastic anemia. Genomic DNA acted as the template from which TCR beta VDJ combination and CDR3 sequence profiling were carried out. TCRdb reprocessed the reads via MiXCR and lists one record per CDR3 protein. The table records 250,000 to 300,000 distinct CDR3 sequences, around three fifths of them present only once. All patients picked for sequencing had shown, by flow cytometry, an expansion of CD8+CD57+ cells. Input material: sorted CD4+, CD8+, or CD8+CD57+ T cells (not recorded which) from PBMCs. These receptor sequences come from a human donor with aplastic anemia.

This clonotype was recorded at least ten times. This rearrangement joins TRBV19 to TRBJ1-4, with D maybe TRBD1 (6 bases). Germline loops: CDR1 LNHDA, CDR2 SQIVND (reference sequence). Trimming cost V 5 bases and J 8 bases, with 12 bases left between them. CDR3 length equals 13 residues. CDR3 bases: TGTGCCAGTAGTCCAGGGGCCAGAGAAAAACTGTTTTTT. It specifies CASSPGAREKLFF.

The rearrangement joins TRBV10-3 to TRBJ2-7, with a tentative D call TRBD1 (6 bases). Trimming took off 4 bases at V and 2 bases at J, with 15 bases between the two ends. Germline CDR1 and CDR2: ENHRY and SYGVKD. The CDR3 length is 15 residues. The CDR3 is CAISGTTTGTYEQYF. The CDR3 DNA is TGTGCCATCAGTGGGACGACGACAGGAACCTACGAGCAGTACTTC.

The gene calls are TRBV7-9 and TRBJ1-1, with D perhaps matching TRBD1 (5 bases). The CDR3 consists of 13 residues. Trimming stripped 5 bases from V and 7 bases from J, with 14 bases between. The germline V gene has CDR1 SEHNR and CDR2 FQNEAQ (reference sequence). The DNA of the CDR3 is TGTGCCAGCAGCCCAGGGACGGTAAATGAAGCTTTCTTT. Encoded protein: CASSPGTVNEAFF.

CDR3 nucleotide sequence: TGTGCCAGCAGCCAAGATCGTATGAATGGCTACACCTTC. Protein: CASSQDRMNGYTF. The V and J genes are TRBV4-2 and TRBJ1-2; D is undetermined. Between the trimmed V and J ends, which lost 0 bases and 6 bases, there was a span of 8 bases. This CDR3 spans 13 amino acids. Germline CDR1 LGHNA, CDR2 YNFKEQ.

The V call is TRBV5-1, the J call TRBJ2-5, with TRBD1 matching over 10 bases. The CDR3 loop spans 14 amino acids. CDR1 is SGHRS, CDR2 YFSETQ, per germline. Trimming cost V 0 bases and J 6 bases; bases outside gene matches: 2. The CDR3 nucleotides read TGCGCCAGCAGCTTGGAGGGACAGGGGAAGACCCAGTACTTC. Its protein product is CASSLEGQGKTQYF. Based on the CDR3 plus reference TRBV5-1 and TRBJ2-5, the full variable domain is KAGVTQTPRYLIKTRGQQVTLSCSPISGHRSVSWYQQTPGQGLQFLFEYFSETQRNKGNFPGRFSGRQFSNSRSEMNVSTLELGDSALYLCASSLEGQGKTQYFGPGTRLLVL.

The chain recombines TRBV2 with TRBJ1-1; D might be TRBD1 (5 bases). Trimming cost V 8 bases and J 6 bases, with 28 bases left between them. The CDR3 runs 17 residues. Germline CDR1 reads SNHLY; CDR2 reads FYNNEI. CDR3 amino acids: CASLFSSSPPGRPEAFF. CDR3 in DNA: TGTGCCAGCTTATTCTCCAGCTCACCGCCGGGACGTCCTGAAGCTTTCTTT.

As concerns this clonotype: It is likely a read error, because the conserved phenylalanine at the end of the CDR3 is missing. J is TRBJ1-6 and V is TRBV15; TRBD1 aligns across 8 bases. This CDR3 spans 17 amino acids. V shed 0 bases and J 9 bases; nucleotides not matched to a gene: 10. CDR1 is LNHNV, CDR2 YYDKDF, per germline (reference sequence). The DNA for the CDR3 is TGTGCCACCAGCAGAGAGGGACAGGACCGCTTAAGTTCACCCCTCCACTCT. Protein sequence: CATSREGQDRLSSPLHS.

The chain carries TRBV10-3 and TRBJ1-1; D is unresolved. The CDR3 length is 14 residues. V gave up 5 bases and J gave up 1 base, with 11 bases separating them. Germline lookup yields CDR1 ENHRY and CDR2 SYGVKD. DNA for the CDR3: TGTGCCATCAGTCCCGCCGTAACGAACACTGAAGCTTTCTTT. Protein product: CAISPAVTNTEAFF.

This chain joins TRBV10-3 and TRBJ2-7; D perhaps matches TRBD1 (5 bases). Germline assignment: CDR1 ENHRY and CDR2 SYGVKD. The V end was cut by 3 bases, the J end by 5 bases, with 8 bases between. The CDR3 extends over 12 amino acids. The CDR3 sequence: CAISDAGNEQYF. In nucleotides, the CDR3 is TGTGCCATCAGTGATGCAGGGAACGAGCAGTACTTC.

This chain joins TRBV19 and TRBJ2-1; D tentatively fits TRBD1 or TRBD2 (6 bases each). CDR3 length: 14 residues. Germline V lookup: CDR1 LNHDA, CDR2 SQIVND (reference sequence). V dropped 7 bases and J dropped 7 bases, with 17 bases sitting between them. The CDR3 sequence is CASMVGVGGNEQFF. CDR3 in DNA: TGTGCCAGTATGGTAGGTGTAGGGGGGAATGAGCAGTTCTTC.

This chain links TRBV20-1 with TRBJ2-7, with D hard to call. The CDR3 length is 14 residues. The V end was cut by 1 base, the J end by 3 bases, with 13 bases between. CDR1 is DFQATT and CDR2 is SNEGSKA in the germline V gene (reference sequence). CDR3 amino acids: CSARGPSGNYEQYF. The CDR3 nucleotides read TGCAGTGCTAGAGGGCCTTCTGGGAACTACGAGCAGTACTTC.

This clonotype was found many times. The gene calls are TRBV6-1 and TRBJ2-2; D uncertain. With 7 bases removed from V and 6 bases from J, the gap between germline ends came to 9 bases. CDR1 MNHNS and CDR2 SASEGT come from the germline V gene. This CDR3 is built from 12 residues. CDR3 sequence (DNA): TGTGCCAGCATGGAGTCTGCCGGGGAGCTGTTTTTT. Protein sequence: CASMESAGELFF.

About this clonotype itself: One base away lies a much larger clone, so this may be a sequencing read error. The chain carries TRBV10-3 and TRBJ2-1; no firm D call. CDR3 length equals 12 residues. Germline lookup yields CDR1 ENHRY and CDR2 SYGVKD. CDR3 protein: CAIGGRNNEQSF. CDR3 nucleotide sequence: TGTGCCATAGGTGGGCGTAACAATGAGCAGTCCTTC.

This chain connects TRBV25-1 to TRBJ1-1; tentative D call: TRBD1 (6 bases). The CDR3 is 15 amino acids. Germline-derived CDR1 and CDR2 are MGHDK and SYGVNS. V was clipped by 2 bases and J by 4 bases, with 14 bases between them. CDR3 protein: CASSELRTESTEAFF. The DNA of the CDR3 is TGTGCCAGCAGTGAACTCCGGACAGAAAGCACTGAAGCTTTCTTT. Full variable domain (missing parts from reference TRBV25-1 and TRBJ1-1): EADIYQTPRYLVIGTGKKITLECSQTMGHDKMYWYQQDPGMELHLIHYSYGVNSTEKGDLSSESTVSRIRTEHFPLTLESARPSHTSQYLCASSELRTESTEAFFGQGTRLTVV.

The rearrangement joins TRBV19 to TRBJ1-2; possible D gene TRBD1, 5 bases. The germline V and J ends were trimmed by 4 bases and 4 bases, with 16 bases remaining between them. This CDR3 has 15 amino acids. Germline CDR1 and CDR2: LNHDA and SQIVND (reference sequence). The CDR3 DNA sequence: TGTGCCAGTAGTACAACAGTCGACAGCTCCTATGGCTACACCTTC. Translating it yields CASSTTVDSSYGYTF.

The CDR3 nucleotides read TGTGCCAGCAGCTTACAGGGTACATCCTACGAGCAGTACTTC. It codes for CASSLQGTSYEQYF. The rearrangement links TRBV7-8 to TRBJ2-7, with D possibly TRBD1 on 5 matching bases. The germline CDR1 and CDR2 sequences are SGHVS and FQNEAQ. This CDR3 is built from 14 residues. Between the trimmed V and J ends, which lost 2 bases and 1 base, there was a span of 9 bases.

Turning to this clonotype: A read error may produce the germline difference seen at one junction end. The rearrangement joins TRBV15 to TRBJ1-2; a weak D match, TRBD1 (6 bases). Germline values: CDR1 LNHNV, CDR2 YYDKDF (reference sequence). This CDR3 has 16 amino acids. The CDR3 loop is CATSSEFSGDNYGYTF. The CDR3 nucleotides are TGTGCCACCAGCAGTGAGTTTTCCGGGGACAACTATGGTTACACCTTC.

This clonotype was detected many times. J is TRBJ2-7 and V is TRBV14; 7 bases match TRBD2. The germline V gene encodes CDR1 SGHDN and CDR2 FVKESK. The junction had 9 bases not matched to a gene; V was cut back by 4 bases and J by 3 bases. CDR3 length equals 15 residues. CDR3 amino acids: CASSPMGLAVYEQYF. In DNA, the CDR3 is TGTGCCAGCAGCCCCATGGGGCTAGCGGTCTACGAGCAGTACTTC.

This clonotype was counted between two and nine times. This chain joins TRBV15 and TRBJ2-3, with a tentative D call TRBD2 (5 bases). Between the trimmed V and J ends, which lost 0 bases and 6 bases, there was a span of 10 bases. Germline CDR1 reads LNHNV; CDR2 reads YYDKDF (reference sequence). The CDR3 contains 14 residues. The CDR3 bases are TGTGCCACCAGCAGAGAAGCTAGCTCCGATACGCAGTATTTT. Amino acid sequence: CATSREASSDTQYF.

This clonotype was detected only a few times. The chain recombines TRBV5-5 with TRBJ2-7; 10 nucleotides align to TRBD1. This CDR3 is 15 amino acids long. CDR1 and CDR2 (germline): SGHKS, YYEKEE (reference sequence). After removal of 4 bases from V and 3 bases from J, the junction contained 7 bases not matched to a gene. Written as DNA, the CDR3 is TGTGCCAGCAGCCCTACCGGGACAGGGGTCTACGAGCAGTACGTC. This translates into CASSPTGTGVYEQYV.

Of note for this clonotype: This may be a read error: a much more frequent sequence differs by one nucleotide. This sequence joins TRBV5-8 and TRBJ2-3; 7 bases line up with TRBD2. The CDR3 covers 17 residues. CDR1 and CDR2 (germline): SGHTS, YDEGEE. The CDR3 DNA reads as TGCGCCAGCAGCCAATTGGGCCAGCTAGCGGTCACAGATACGCAGTATTTT. Protein: CASSQLGQLAVTDTQYF.

The V gene is TRBV7-9, the J gene TRBJ1-1; 7 nucleotides agree with TRBD1. In germline, CDR1 is SEHNR, CDR2 FQNEAQ (reference sequence). There are 14 residues in the CDR3. With 1 base clipped from V and 7 bases from J, the junction kept 6 bases outside the gene matches. This CDR3 reads CASSLEETGIEAFF. The CDR3 DNA follows: TGTGCCAGCAGCTTAGAGGAGACAGGGATTGAAGCTTTCTTT.

The chain employs TRBV7-2 and TRBJ2-3; 10 bases line up with TRBD2. The CDR3 covers 18 residues. CDR1 SGHTA and CDR2 FQGNSA come from the germline V gene. The trim removed 1 base at V and 1 base at J, leaving 8 bases unmatched. The CDR3 DNA reads TGTGCCAGCAGCTTAGGGGCTAGCGGGAGTCTTGGCACAGATACGCAGTATTTT. It translates to CASSLGASGSLGTDTQYF.

This clonotype has a count of ten or more. The chain couples TRBV28 to TRBJ2-7; the D gene is possibly TRBD2 (6 bases). The germline V and J ends were trimmed by 5 bases and 2 bases, with 10 bases remaining between them. CDR3 length: 13 amino acids. In germline, CDR1 is MDHEN, CDR2 SYDVKM. The CDR3 DNA follows: TGTGCCAGCAGTCGGGGGACCCCCTACGAGCAGTACTTC. It is translated as CASSRGTPYEQYF. Based on the CDR3 plus reference TRBV28 and TRBJ2-7, the full variable domain is DVKVTQSSRYLVKRTGEKVFLECVQDMDHENMFWYRQDPGLGLRLIYFSYDVKMKEKGDIPEGYSVSREKKERFSLILESASTNQTSMYLCASSRGTPYEQYFGPGTRLTVT.

The sample holds many counts of this clonotype. This sequence joins TRBV6-1 and TRBJ1-1; a weak D match, TRBD1 (6 bases). The CDR3 has 15 residues. V gave up 0 bases and J gave up 5 bases, with 13 bases separating them. The germline gives CDR1 MNHNS, CDR2 SASEGT. CDR3 region: CASSEAQGRWTEAFF. The CDR3 DNA reads as TGTGCCAGCAGTGAAGCACAGGGTAGATGGACTGAAGCTTTCTTT.

The genes are TRBV15 and TRBJ1-5; D unclear. The length of the CDR3 is 8 residues. In germline, CDR1 is LNHNV, CDR2 YYDKDF (reference sequence). The CDR3 region has the DNA TGTAGCAATCAGCCCCAGCATTTT. Its translation: CSNQPQHF.

This clonotype was observed many times. V usage is TRBV10-3 and J usage is TRBJ2-5, with 7 bases matching TRBD2. The CDR3 runs 15 residues. Germline assignment: CDR1 ENHRY and CDR2 SYGVKD. Germline trimming cut 0 bases from V and 5 bases from J; bases unmatched to any gene: 6. The CDR3 region has the DNA TGTGCCATCAGTGAGTCACGGGAGGTGTACGAGACCCAGTACTTC. Residues: CAISESREVYETQYF.

This clonotype was counted many times. The chain carries TRBV6-1 and TRBJ2-3; a weak D match, TRBD1 (7 bases). CDR1 is MNHNS, CDR2 SASEGT, per germline. V lost 7 bases to trimming and J lost 3 bases, with 11 bases between them. The CDR3 covers 13 residues. This chain's CDR3 is CASTPGGTDTQYF. For the CDR3, the DNA is TGTGCCAGCACCCCAGGGGGGACAGATACGCAGTATTTT.